This T cell receptor beta chain was recorded in a study of cytomegalovirus exposure and HLA in healthy donors. Healthy bone marrow donors made up the donor group. As to this clone: The antigen is unknown.

Study-wide points: Presence/absence analyses rested on an assumption that sequencing depth was roughly uniform across donors. Available immune exposure information was restricted to CMV serostatus only. HLA alleles were associated with 15,000 to 20,000 TCR beta sequences in a later analysis at 0.05 false discovery rate.

The PCR ran on 60 Vbeta and 13 Jbeta primers. Assay: immunoSEQ multiplex PCR; the TCRdb copy retains only in-frame clones and omits some. The sample shows approximately 140,000 clones, roughly 80% of them seen only once. Trimming removed 0 bases from V and 7 bases from J, with 12 bases in between. This CDR3 comprises 15 residues. The germline gives CDR1 SGHTA, CDR2 FQGTGA. V is TRBV7-3 and J is TRBJ2-2; D might be TRBD1 (6 bases). The source material was PBMCs. This TCR derives from a man aged 40-49 years in good health and CMV-seropositive. The CDR3 here is CASSLTPQGHGELFF. The CDR3 DNA sequence: TGTGCCAGCAGCTTAACACCACAGGGCCACGGGGAGCTGTTTTTT.